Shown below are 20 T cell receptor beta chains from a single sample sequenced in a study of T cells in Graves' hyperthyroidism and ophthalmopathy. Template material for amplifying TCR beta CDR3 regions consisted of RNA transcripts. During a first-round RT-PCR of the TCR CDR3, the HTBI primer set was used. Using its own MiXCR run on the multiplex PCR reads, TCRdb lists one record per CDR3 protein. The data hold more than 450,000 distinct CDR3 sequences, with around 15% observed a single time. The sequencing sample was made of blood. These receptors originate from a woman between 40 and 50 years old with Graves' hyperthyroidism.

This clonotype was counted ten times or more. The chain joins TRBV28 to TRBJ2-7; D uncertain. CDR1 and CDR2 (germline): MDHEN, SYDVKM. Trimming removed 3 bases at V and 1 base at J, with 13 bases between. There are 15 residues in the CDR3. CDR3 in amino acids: CASSLIGERSYEQYF. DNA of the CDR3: TGTGCCAGCAGTTTGATTGGGGAACGTTCCTACGAGCAGTACTTC.

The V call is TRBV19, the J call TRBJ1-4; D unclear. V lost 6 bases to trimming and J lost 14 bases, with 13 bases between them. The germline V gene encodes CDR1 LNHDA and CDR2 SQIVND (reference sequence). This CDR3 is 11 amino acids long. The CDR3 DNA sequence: TGTGCCAGTAGCCACCGGGCCCTTCTGTTTTTT. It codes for CASSHRALLFF.

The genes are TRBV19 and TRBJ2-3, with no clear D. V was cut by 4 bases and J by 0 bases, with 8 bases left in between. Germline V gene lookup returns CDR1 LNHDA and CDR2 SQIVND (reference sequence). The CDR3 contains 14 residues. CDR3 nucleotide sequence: TGTGCCAGTAGTACTCGCCCTAGCACAGATACGCAGTATTTT. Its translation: CASSTRPSTDTQYF.

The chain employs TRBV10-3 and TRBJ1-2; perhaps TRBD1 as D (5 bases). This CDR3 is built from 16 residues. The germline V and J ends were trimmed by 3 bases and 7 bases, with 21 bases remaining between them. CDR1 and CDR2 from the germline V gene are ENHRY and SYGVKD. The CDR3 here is CAISEGDSPLTSGYTF. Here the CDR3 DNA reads TGTGCCATCAGTGAAGGCGACAGCCCTCTAACTAGTGGCTACACCTTC.

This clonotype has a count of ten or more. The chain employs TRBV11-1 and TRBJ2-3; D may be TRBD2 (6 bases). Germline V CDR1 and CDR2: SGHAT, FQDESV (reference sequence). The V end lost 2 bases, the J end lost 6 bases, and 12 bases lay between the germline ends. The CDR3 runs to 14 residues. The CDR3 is CASSLFGGADTQYF. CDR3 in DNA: TGTGCCAGCAGCTTATTCGGGGGAGCCGATACGCAGTATTTT. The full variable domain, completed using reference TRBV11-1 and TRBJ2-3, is EAEVAQSPRYKITEKSQAVAFWCDPISGHATLYWYRQILGQGPELLVQFQDESVVDDSQLPKDRFSAERLKGVDSTLKIQPAELGDSAMYLCASSLFGGADTQYFGPGTRLTVL.

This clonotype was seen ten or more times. In DNA form, the CDR3 reads TGTGCCAGCAGCTTACCCACGACCGGGACTAGCGGGAGGCAAACCTACGAGCAGTACTTC. This sequence encodes CASSLPTTGTSGRQTYEQYF. The chain recombines TRBV7-2 with TRBJ2-7, with 15 bases identical to TRBD2. Trimming removed 2 bases from V and 2 bases from J; junction bases left unmatched: 13. Germline V gene lookup returns CDR1 SGHTA and CDR2 FQGNSA. The length of the CDR3 is 20 residues.

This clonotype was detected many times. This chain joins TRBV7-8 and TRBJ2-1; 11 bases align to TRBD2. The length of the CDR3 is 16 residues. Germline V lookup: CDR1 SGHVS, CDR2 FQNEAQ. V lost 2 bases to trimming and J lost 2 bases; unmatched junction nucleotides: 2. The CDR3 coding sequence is TGTGCCAGCAGCTTAAGTAGCGGGAGGGCCTACAATGAGCAGTTCTTC. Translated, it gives CASSLSSGRAYNEQFF.

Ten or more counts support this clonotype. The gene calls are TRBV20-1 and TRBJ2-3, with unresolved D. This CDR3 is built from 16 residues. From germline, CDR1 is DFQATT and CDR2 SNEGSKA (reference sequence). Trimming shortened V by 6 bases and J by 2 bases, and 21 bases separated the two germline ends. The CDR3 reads CSANHQQSRHTDTQYF. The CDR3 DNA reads TGCAGTGCCAATCACCAACAATCTCGACACACAGATACGCAGTATTTT.

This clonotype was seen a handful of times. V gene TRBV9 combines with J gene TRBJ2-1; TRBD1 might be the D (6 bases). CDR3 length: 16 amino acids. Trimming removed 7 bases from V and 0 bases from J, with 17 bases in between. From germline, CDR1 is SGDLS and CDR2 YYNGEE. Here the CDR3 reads CASAVQQGSSYNEQFF. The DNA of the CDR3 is TGTGCCAGCGCTGTCCAACAGGGAAGCTCCTACAATGAGCAGTTCTTC.

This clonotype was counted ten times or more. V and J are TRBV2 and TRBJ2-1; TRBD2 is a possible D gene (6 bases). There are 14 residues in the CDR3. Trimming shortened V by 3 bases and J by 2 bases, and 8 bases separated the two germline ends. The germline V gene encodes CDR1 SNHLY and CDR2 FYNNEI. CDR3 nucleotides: TGTGCCAGCAGTGAGTTAGCGGCCTACAATGAGCAGTTCTTC. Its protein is CASSELAAYNEQFF.

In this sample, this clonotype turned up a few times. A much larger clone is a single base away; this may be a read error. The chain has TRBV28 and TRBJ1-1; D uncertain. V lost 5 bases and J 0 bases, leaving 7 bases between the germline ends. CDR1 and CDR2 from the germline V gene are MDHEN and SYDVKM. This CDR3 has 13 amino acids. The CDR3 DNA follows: TGTGCCAGCAGTACGGACGTGAACACTGAAGCTTTCTTT. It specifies CASSTDVNTEAFF.

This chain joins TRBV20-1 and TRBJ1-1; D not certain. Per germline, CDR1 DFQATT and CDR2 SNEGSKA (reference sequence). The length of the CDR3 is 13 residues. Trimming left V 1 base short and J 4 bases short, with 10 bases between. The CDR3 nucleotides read TGCAGTGCTAGAGTGTGGGAGGGCACTGAAGCTTTCTTT. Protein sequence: CSARVWEGTEAFF.

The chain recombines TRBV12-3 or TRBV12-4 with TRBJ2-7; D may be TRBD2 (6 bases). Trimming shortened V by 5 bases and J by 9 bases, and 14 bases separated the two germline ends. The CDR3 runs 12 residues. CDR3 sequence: CASSDSPGVQYF. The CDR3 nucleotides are TGTGCCAGCAGTGACTCCCCGGGAGTGCAGTACTTC.

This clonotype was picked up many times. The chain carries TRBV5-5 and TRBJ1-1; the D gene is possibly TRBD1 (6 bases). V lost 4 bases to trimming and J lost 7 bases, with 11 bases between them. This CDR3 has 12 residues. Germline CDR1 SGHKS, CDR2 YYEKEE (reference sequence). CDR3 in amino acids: CASSIGTIEAFF. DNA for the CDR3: TGTGCCAGCAGCATCGGGACAATTGAAGCTTTCTTT.

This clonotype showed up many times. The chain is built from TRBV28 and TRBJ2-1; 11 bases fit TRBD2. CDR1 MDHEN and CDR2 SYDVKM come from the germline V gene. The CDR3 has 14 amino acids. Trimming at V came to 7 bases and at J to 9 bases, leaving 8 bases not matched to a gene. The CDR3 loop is CASTTSGDFGEQFF. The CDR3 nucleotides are TGTGCCAGCACGACTAGCGGGGATTTCGGTGAGCAGTTCTTC.

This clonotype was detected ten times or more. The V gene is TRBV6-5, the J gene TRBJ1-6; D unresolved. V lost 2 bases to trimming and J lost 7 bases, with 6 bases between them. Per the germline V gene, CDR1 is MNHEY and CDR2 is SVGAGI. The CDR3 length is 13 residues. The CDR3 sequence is CASSYRENSPLHF. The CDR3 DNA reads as TGTGCCAGCAGTTACAGGGAGAATTCACCCCTCCACTTT.

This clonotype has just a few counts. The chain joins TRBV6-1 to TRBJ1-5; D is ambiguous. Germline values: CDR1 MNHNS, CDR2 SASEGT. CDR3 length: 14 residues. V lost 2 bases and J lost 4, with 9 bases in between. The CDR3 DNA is TGTGCCAGCAGTGAATTGGGAGGGAATCAGCCCCAGCATTTT. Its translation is CASSELGGNQPQHF.

The CDR3 is CASSPLRVNTEAFF. The CDR3 nucleotides are TGCGCCAGCAGCCCACTCAGGGTGAACACTGAAGCTTTCTTT. The chain carries TRBV4-1 and TRBJ1-1, with D tentatively TRBD1 (5 bases). The length of the CDR3 is 14 residues. V dropped 4 bases and J dropped 0 bases, with 9 bases sitting between them. CDR1 MGHRA and CDR2 YSYEKL come from the germline V gene.

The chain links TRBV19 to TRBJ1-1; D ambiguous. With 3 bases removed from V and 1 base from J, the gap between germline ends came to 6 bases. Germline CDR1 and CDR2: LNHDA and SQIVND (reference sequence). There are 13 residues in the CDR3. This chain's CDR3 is CASSIPANTEAFF. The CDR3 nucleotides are TGTGCCAGTAGTATTCCCGCGAACACTGAAGCTTTCTTT.

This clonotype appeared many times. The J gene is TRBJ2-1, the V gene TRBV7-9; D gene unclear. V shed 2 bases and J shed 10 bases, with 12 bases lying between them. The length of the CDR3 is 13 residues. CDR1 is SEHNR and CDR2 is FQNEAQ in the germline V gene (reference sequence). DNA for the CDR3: TGTGCCAGCAGCTTACAACCGCAAGAGGAGCAGTTCTTC. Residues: CASSLQPQEEQFF.